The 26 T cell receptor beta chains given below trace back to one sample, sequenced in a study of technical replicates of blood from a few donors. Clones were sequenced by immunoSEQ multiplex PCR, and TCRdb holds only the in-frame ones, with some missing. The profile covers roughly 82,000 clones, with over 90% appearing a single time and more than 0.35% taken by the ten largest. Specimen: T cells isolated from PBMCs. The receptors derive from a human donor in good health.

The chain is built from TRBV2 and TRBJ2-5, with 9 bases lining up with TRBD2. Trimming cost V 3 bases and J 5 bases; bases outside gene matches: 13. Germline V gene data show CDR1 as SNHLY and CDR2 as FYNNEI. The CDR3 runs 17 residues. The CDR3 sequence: CASSDRRISGSKETQYF. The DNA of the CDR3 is TGTGCCAGCAGTGATCGTCGGATTAGCGGGAGTAAGGAGACCCAGTACTTC.

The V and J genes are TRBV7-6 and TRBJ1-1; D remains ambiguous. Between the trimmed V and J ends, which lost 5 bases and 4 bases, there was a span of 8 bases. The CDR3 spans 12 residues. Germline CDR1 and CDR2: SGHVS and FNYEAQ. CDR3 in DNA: TGTGCCAGCAGCGCAGTCAGCACTGAAGCTTTCTTT. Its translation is CASSAVSTEAFF.

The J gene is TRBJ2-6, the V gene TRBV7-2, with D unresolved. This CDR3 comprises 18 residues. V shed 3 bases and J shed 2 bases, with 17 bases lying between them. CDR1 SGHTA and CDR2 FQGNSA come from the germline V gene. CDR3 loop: CASSFRVESYAGANVLTF. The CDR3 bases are TGTGCCAGCAGCTTCCGGGTCGAGTCCTATGCTGGGGCCAACGTCCTGACTTTC.

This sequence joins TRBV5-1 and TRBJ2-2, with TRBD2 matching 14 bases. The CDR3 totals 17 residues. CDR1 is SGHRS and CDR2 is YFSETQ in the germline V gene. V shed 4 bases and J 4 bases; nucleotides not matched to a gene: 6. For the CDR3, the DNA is TGCGCCAGCAGCCCCGGGACTAGCGGGAGTCTCACCGGGGAGCTGTTTTTT. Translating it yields CASSPGTSGSLTGELFF.

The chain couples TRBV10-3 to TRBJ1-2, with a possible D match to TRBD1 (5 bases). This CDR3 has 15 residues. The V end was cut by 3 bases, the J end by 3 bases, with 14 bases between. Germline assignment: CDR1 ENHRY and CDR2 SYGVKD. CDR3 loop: CAISELGRLDYGYTF. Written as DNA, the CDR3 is TGTGCCATCAGTGAATTGGGACGACTAGACTATGGCTACACCTTC.

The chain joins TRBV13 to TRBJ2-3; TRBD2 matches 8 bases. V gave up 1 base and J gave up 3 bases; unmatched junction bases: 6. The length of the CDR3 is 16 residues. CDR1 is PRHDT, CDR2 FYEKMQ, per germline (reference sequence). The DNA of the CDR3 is TGTGCCAGCAGCTTAGAGAAAGCGGGAGAAACAGATACGCAGTATTTT. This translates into CASSLEKAGETDTQYF.

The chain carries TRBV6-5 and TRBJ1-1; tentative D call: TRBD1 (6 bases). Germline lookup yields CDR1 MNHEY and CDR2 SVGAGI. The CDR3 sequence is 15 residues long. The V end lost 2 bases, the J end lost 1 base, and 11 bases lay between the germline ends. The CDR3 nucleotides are TGTGCCAGCAGTTACGAGGGACACCAGAACACTGAAGCTTTCTTT. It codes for CASSYEGHQNTEAFF.

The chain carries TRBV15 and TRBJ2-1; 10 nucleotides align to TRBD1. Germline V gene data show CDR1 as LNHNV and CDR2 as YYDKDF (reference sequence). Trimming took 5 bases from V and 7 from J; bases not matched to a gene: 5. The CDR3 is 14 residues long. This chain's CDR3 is CATSPRQGANEQFF. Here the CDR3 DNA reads TGTGCCACCAGCCCGCGACAGGGGGCTAATGAGCAGTTCTTC.

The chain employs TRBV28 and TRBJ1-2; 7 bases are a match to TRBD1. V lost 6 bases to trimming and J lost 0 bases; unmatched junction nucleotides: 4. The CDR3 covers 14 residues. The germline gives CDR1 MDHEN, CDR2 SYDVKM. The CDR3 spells CASRGQPSNYGYTF. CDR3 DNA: TGTGCCAGCAGGGGACAGCCTTCTAACTATGGCTACACCTTC.

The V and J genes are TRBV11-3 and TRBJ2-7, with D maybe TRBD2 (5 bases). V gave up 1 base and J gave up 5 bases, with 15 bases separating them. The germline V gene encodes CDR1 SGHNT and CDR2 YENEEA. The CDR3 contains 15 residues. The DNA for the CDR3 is TGTGCCAGCAGCTTAGTTGCCACTAGTTTAGACGAGCAGTACTTC. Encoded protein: CASSLVATSLDEQYF.

For the CDR3, the DNA is TGTGCCAGCAAAGAAGGGACTCCCTACGAGCAGTACTTC. It specifies CASKEGTPYEQYF. The chain combines TRBV2 with TRBJ2-7, with D possibly being TRBD2 (6 bases). The CDR3 is made up of 13 amino acids. V lost 7 bases and J 2 bases, leaving 12 bases between the germline ends. Germline V gene lookup returns CDR1 SNHLY and CDR2 FYNNEI. The full variable domain, in which reference TRBV2 and TRBJ2-7 provide the parts outside the CDR3, is EPEVTQTPSHQVTQMGQEVILRCVPISNHLYFYWYRQILGQKVEFLVSFYNNEISEKSEIFDDQFSVERPDGSNFTLKIRSTKLEDSAMYFCASKEGTPYEQYFGPGTRLTVT.

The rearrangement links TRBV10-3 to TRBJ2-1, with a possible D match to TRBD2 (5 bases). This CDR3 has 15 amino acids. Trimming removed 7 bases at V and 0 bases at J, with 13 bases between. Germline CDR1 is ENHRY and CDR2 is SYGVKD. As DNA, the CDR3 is TGTGCCATCAAATTGGAGGACGCCTCCTACAATGAGCAGTTCTTC. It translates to CAIKLEDASYNEQFF.

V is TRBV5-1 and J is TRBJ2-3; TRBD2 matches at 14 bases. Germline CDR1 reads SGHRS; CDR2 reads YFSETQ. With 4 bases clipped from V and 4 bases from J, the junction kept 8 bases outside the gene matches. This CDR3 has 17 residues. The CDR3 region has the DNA TGCGCCAGCAGCACGGGACTAGCGGGAGCTGGGCCAGATACGCAGTATTTT. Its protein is CASSTGLAGAGPDTQYF.

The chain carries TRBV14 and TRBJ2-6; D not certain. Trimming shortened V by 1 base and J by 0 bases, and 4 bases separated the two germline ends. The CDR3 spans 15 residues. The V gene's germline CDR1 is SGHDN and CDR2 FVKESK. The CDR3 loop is CASSQAVSGANVLTF. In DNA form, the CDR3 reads TGTGCCAGCAGCCAAGCGGTCTCTGGGGCCAACGTCCTGACTTTC.

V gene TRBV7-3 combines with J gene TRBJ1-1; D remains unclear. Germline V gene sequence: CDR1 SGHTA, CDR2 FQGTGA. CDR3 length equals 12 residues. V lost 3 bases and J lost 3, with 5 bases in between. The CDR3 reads CASSFLYTEAFF. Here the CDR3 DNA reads TGTGCCAGCAGCTTTCTGTACACTGAAGCTTTCTTT.

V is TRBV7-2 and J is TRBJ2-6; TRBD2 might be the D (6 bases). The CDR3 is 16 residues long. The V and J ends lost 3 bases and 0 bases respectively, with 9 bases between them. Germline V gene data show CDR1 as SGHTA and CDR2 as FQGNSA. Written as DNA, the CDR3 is TGTGCCAGCAGCTTGGGACTCCACTCTGGGGCCAACGTCCTGACTTTC. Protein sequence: CASSLGLHSGANVLTF.

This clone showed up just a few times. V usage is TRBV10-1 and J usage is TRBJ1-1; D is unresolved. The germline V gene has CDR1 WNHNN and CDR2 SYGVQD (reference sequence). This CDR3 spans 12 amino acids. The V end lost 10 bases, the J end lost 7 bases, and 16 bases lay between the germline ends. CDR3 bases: TGCGCCATCCATAGGCCCCGGGGTGAAGCTTTCTTT. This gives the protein CAIHRPRGEAFF.

CDR3 region: CASSPKTGYGYTF. The CDR3 DNA follows: TGTGCCAGCAGCCCAAAGACAGGTTATGGCTACACCTTC. The chain has TRBV4-2 and TRBJ1-2, with D tentatively TRBD1 (6 bases). The CDR3 totals 13 residues. Deletions cut 4 bases from V and 5 bases from J, with 11 bases between. The germline V gene encodes CDR1 LGHNA and CDR2 YNFKEQ.

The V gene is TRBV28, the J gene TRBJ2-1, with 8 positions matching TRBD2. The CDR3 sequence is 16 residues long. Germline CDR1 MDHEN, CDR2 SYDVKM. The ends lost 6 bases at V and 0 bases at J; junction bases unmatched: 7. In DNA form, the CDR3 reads TGTGCCAGCAGACTAGCGGCCCATAGCTCCTACAATGAGCAGTTCTTC. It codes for CASRLAAHSSYNEQFF. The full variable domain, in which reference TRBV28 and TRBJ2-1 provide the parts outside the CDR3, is DVKVTQSSRYLVKRTGEKVFLECVQDMDHENMFWYRQDPGLGLRLIYFSYDVKMKEKGDIPEGYSVSREKKERFSLILESASTNQTSMYLCASRLAAHSSYNEQFFGPGTRLTVL.

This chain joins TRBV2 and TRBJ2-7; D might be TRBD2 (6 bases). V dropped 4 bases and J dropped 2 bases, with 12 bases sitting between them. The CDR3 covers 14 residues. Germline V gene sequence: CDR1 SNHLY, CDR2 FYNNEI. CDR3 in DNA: TGTGCCAGCAGTGTCTTAGCGGAAACCTACGAGCAGTACTTC. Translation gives CASSVLAETYEQYF.

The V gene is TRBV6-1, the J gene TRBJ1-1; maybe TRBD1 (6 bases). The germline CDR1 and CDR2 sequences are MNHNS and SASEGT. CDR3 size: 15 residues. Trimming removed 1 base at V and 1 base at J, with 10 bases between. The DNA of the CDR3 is TGTGCCAGCAGTGAAGGGGGAGGGGGGAACACTGAAGCTTTCTTT. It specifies CASSEGGGGNTEAFF.

DNA of the CDR3: TGTGCCAGCAGTCCTAGGACTGTCACAGATACGCAGTATTTT. It is translated as CASSPRTVTDTQYF. This chain joins TRBV2 and TRBJ2-3; maybe TRBD2 (5 bases). Germline loops: CDR1 SNHLY, CDR2 FYNNEI. V lost 5 bases, J lost 2 bases, and 11 bases lay in between. The CDR3 sequence is 14 residues long. The complete variable domain, with remaining parts taken from reference TRBV2 and TRBJ2-3, reads EPEVTQTPSHQVTQMGQEVILRCVPISNHLYFYWYRQILGQKVEFLVSFYNNEISEKSEIFDDQFSVERPDGSNFTLKIRSTKLEDSAMYFCASSPRTVTDTQYFGPGTRLTVL.

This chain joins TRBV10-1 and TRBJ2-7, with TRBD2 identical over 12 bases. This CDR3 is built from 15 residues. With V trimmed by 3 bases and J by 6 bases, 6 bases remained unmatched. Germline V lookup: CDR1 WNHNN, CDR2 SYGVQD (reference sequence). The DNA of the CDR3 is TGCGCCAGCAGTGACAAGACTAGCGGGAGTTCCGAGCAGTACTTC. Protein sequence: CASSDKTSGSSEQYF.

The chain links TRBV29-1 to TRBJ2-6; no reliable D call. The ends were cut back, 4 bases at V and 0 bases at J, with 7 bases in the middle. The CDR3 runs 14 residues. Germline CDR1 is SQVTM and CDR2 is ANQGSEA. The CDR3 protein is CSVASTSGANVLTF. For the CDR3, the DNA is TGCAGCGTTGCATCTACCTCTGGGGCCAACGTCCTGACTTTC.

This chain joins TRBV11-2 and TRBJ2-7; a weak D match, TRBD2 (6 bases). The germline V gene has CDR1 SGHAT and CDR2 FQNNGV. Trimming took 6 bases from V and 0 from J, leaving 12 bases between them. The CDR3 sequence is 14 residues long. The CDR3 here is CASSRGTYSYEQYF. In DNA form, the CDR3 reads TGTGCCAGCAGTCGGGGGACCTACTCCTACGAGCAGTACTTC.

The CDR3 sequence: CASSYPGSTEAFF. The CDR3 DNA sequence: TGTGCCAGCAGTTACCCAGGTAGCACTGAAGCTTTCTTT. The chain recombines TRBV6-5 with TRBJ1-1; D ambiguous. The germline V and J ends were trimmed by 2 bases and 4 bases, with 8 bases remaining between them. Germline CDR1 is MNHEY and CDR2 is SVGAGI. The CDR3 runs to 13 residues.